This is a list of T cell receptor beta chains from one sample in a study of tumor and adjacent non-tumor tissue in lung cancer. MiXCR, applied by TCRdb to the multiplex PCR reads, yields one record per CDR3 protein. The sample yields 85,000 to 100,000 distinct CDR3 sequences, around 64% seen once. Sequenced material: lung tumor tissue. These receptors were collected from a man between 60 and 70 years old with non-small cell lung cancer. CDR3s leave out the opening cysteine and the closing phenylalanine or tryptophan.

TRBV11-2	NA	ASGPHRGMRDEQY
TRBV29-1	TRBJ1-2	SVGPGRNYRYT
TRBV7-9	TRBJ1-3	ASSLTDKNTIY
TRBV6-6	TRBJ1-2	ASSGAGDYGYT
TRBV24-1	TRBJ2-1	ATSQLAGNYDKQF
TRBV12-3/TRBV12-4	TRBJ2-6	ANSPGTSVSGAYVLT
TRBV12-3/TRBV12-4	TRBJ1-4	ASSVGAGGRELF
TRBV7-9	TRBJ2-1	ASSLSGGRHSEQF
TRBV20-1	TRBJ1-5	STRDRGPGQSQH
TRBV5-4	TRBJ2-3	ASRPDRATSTDTKY
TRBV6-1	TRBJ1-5	ASSNKLGGERPHH
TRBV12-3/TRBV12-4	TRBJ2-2	ASSIGQGGTGELL
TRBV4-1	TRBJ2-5	ASSQGEKETQY
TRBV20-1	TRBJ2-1	SARDPTTGKNYNEQF
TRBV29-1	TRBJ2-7	IVATEPYEQY